Given below is one T cell receptor beta chain in context. Its antigen is not yet known. Per-base qualities were not stored, and no clone one base away is much larger. The CDR3 runs 16 residues from the cysteine to the phenylalanine. Only CDR3 DNA remains: 48 bases, in frame from the first base. CDR1 and CDR2 are drawn from the germline V gene: KGHSH, LQKENI. At the junction V is shortened by 1 base and J by 0 bases; bases outside the gene matches: 3. The sample originates from a study of T and B cells in COVID-19 patients (dated by TCRdb to 2020 to 2022). Background for the entire study: In this study, adaptive immunity was profiled in COVID-19 patients who either had active infection or had recovered, using TRB and IGH repertoire sequencing of peripheral blood. A recovered cohort included some 19 patients who provided 20 to 25 samples, and most of these patients had mild to moderate COVID-19 treated on an outpatient basis. The recovered cohort had a median age of roughly 30 years, compared with approximately 67 years in the active-infection cohort. In the active-infection cohort, about 65% of the roughly 20 patients were critically ill and required mechanical ventilation or ECMO. In the active-infection cohort, about 90% of the roughly 20 patients had comorbidities linked to unfavorable COVID-19 outcome. The repository of TCR and BCR sequences included about 69 time points from 35 to 45 patients, and more than 7 million TCR sequences were analysed. A couple of patients were included in both the recovered and active cohorts because samples were available from active disease and after recovery. An age-matched reference group of 35 to 50 healthy donors negative for COVID-19 antibodies was used as the comparison for repertoire analyses. As many as 9 follow-up blood samples were taken per patient, and some of the samples covered different disease stages within the same individual. The paper's findings and limits, for the study overall: Specific T cell subsets (CD4+/Treg/CD8+) and sorted SARS-CoV-2-responsive or tetramer+ T cells had not yet been sequenced, and these experiments were ongoing. Strongly skewed TRBV/TRBJ gene usage was reported in patients with COVID-19. A total of 2,331 exclusive TCR clusters, including some 30 low-pGen clusters, were found in the recovered cohort. Blood samples from mildly ill patients during symptoms and early samples from severe cases were scarce. The reported TCR clusters were said to need prospective validation before any clinical use. The size of the cohort was considered insufficient for assessing HLA contributions to COVID-19 susceptibility or severity. During active COVID-19 the TRB repertoires were highly clonal, but at recovery diversity and richness rose above the levels seen in healthy donors.

Sequencing took place on an Illumina MiSeq. TRB rearrangements were amplified by multiplex PCR with BIOMED2 TRB-A/B primer pools. Illumina-compatible adapters and 7-nucleotide sample barcodes were attached to the amplicons in two consecutive PCRs. Phusion HS II polymerase was used for all library PCRs. The amplicons were purified from gel with the NucleoSpin Gel and PCR Clean-up kit, measured on Qubit, and combined at around 4.2 nM. Amplicon pool quality was checked on an Agilent 2100 Bioanalyzer before Illumina next-generation sequencing. Turning to the authors' computational methods: MiXCR 3.0.8 with the default MiXCR reference library was used to annotate TRB rearrangements. Non-productive reads and sequences with fewer than 2 reads were excluded, and each unique CDR3 nucleotide sequence counted as one clone. R 3.5.1 was used to calculate clonality, diversity, richness and V-J gene usage. TCR clustering by CDR3 similarity used GLIPH2, with generation probabilities calculated by OLGA. Only GLIPH2 clusters containing at least four unique TCR clonotypes present in at least three individuals were kept. TCRdb passed the public sequencing reads through fastp at Q25 and MiXCR, retaining productive beta sequences. Rows are combined by CDR3 protein, so each entry shows the most common genes and DNA. TCRdb's processing, not the study's, gives the V and J calls here. The sample data list about 7,100 distinct CDR3 sequences, and 20% to 30% of these were observed just once. The leading ten clones occupy around 10% of the sample.

Genomic DNA extracted from blood, in amounts of about 220-500 ng, served as the starting material for amplifying TRB repertoires. Sequenced sample: blood. This receptor was taken from a human donor with active COVID-19. This sequence uses TRBV18 and TRBJ1-1, and TRBD1 aligns with 9 junction nucleotides. The CDR3 region: CASSPRQGGMNTEAFF. The nucleotides read TGTGCCAGCTCACCACGACAGGGGGGAATGAACACTGAAGCTTTCTTT.